A single sample is the source of the 12 T cell receptor beta chains below, sequenced in a study of cytomegalovirus exposure and HLA in healthy donors. Researchers ran the PCR with 60 Vbeta and 13 Jbeta primers. This table comes from immunoSEQ multiplex PCR, and its TCRdb copy is limited to in-frame clones, with some not included. Of more than 90,000 clones in the sample, roughly 66% were seen once. Specimen: PBMCs. Receptors were obtained from a woman under 40 in good health and CMV-seronegative.

Remarks on this clone: A far larger clone is a single base away, which makes a read error likely. The V gene is TRBV27, the J gene TRBJ1-5, with 8 bases identical to TRBD1. The CDR3 loop spans 14 amino acids. Trimming removed 3 bases from V and 2 bases from J; junction bases left unmatched: 0. CDR1 and CDR2 (germline): MNHEY, SMNVEV (reference sequence). The CDR3 is CASSLTGGNQPQHF. The CDR3 DNA reads as TGTGCCAGCAGTTTGACAGGGGGCAATCAGCCCCAGCATTTT.

The sample holds a few counts of this clone. This chain links TRBV11-2 with TRBJ2-1; TRBD2 matches at 10 bases. This CDR3 comprises 15 residues. V dropped 1 base and J dropped 7; count of bases not matched to a gene: 4. CDR1 and CDR2 from the germline V gene are SGHAT and FQNNGV. The CDR3 loop is CASSLASGRTNEQFF. In nucleotides, the CDR3 is TGTGCCAGCAGCTTAGCTAGCGGGAGAACAAATGAGCAGTTCTTC.

This clone was seen more than once but under ten times. The rearrangement joins TRBV19 to TRBJ2-2, with TRBD1 as a possible D gene (6 bases). Trimming took 7 bases from V and 4 from J, leaving 10 bases between them. This CDR3 has 13 residues. Germline V gives CDR1 LNHDA, CDR2 SQIVND (reference sequence). The DNA of the CDR3 is TGTGCCAGTACCACAGGGCCCACCGGGGAGCTGTTTTTT. It translates to CASTTGPTGELFF.

This clone has just a few counts. Sequence at one end of the junction differs from germline and may be a read error. Distinct nucleotide sequences in the sample also encode this CDR3. The chain combines TRBV5-1 with TRBJ1-1; 7 bases agree with TRBD1. CDR3 length: 15 residues. Germline loops: CDR1 SGHRS, CDR2 YFSETQ. CDR3 nucleotide sequence: TGCGCCAGCAGTAATAGACAGGGCTCGAACACTGAAGCTTTCTTC. Its translation: CASSNRQGSNTEAFF.

The genes are TRBV13 and TRBJ2-3; tentative D call: TRBD2 (6 bases). The germline V gene encodes CDR1 PRHDT and CDR2 FYEKMQ (reference sequence). CDR3 size: 17 residues. V shed 5 bases and J shed 1 base, with 19 bases lying between them. The CDR3 reads CASSALRRAVGTDTQYF. The DNA for the CDR3 is TGTGCCAGCAGCGCTCTTCGGAGGGCCGTGGGCACAGATACGCAGTATTTT. Full variable domain (rest looked up from reference TRBV13 and TRBJ2-3): AAGVIQSPRHLIKEKRETATLKCYPIPRHDTVYWYQQGPGQDPQFLISFYEKMQSDKGSIPDRFSAQQFSDYHSELNMSSLELGDSALYFCASSALRRAVGTDTQYFGPGTRLTVL.

The chain uses TRBV6-1 and TRBJ2-1; D is possibly TRBD1 (5 bases). Trimming cost V 7 bases and J 2 bases, with 12 bases left between them. The CDR3 sequence is 14 residues long. Per germline, CDR1 MNHNS and CDR2 SASEGT. DNA of the CDR3: TGTGCCAGCAATGGGGCAGGAACCTACAATGAGCAGTTCTTC. Its protein is CASNGAGTYNEQFF.

The rearrangement joins TRBV7-3 to TRBJ1-2; TRBD1 might be the D (6 bases). Trimming left V 5 bases short and J 2 bases short, with 9 bases between. Germline CDR1 and CDR2: SGHTA and FQGTGA. The CDR3 consists of 13 residues. The CDR3, as DNA: TGTGCCAGCAGCCAAGACAGGAACTATGGCTACACCTTC. It codes for CASSQDRNYGYTF.

The chain combines TRBV28 with TRBJ2-7, with 8 bases matching TRBD1. Losses at the gene ends were 3 bases for V and 5 bases for J; bases not matched to a gene: 9. Per the germline V gene, CDR1 is MDHEN and CDR2 is SYDVKM. This CDR3 region has 15 residues. Written as DNA, the CDR3 is TGTGCCAGCAGTTTTTCAAGGACAGGGAACCACGAGCAGTACTTC. Translating gives CASSFSRTGNHEQYF. The full variable domain, its missing parts supplied by reference TRBV28 and TRBJ2-7, is DVKVTQSSRYLVKRTGEKVFLECVQDMDHENMFWYRQDPGLGLRLIYFSYDVKMKEKGDIPEGYSVSREKKERFSLILESASTNQTSMYLCASSFSRTGNHEQYFGPGTRLTVT.

The chain combines TRBV7-3 with TRBJ2-1; 9 nucleotides line up with TRBD2. Germline V CDR1 and CDR2: SGHTA, FQGTGA. The CDR3 is 15 residues long. The V gene end was trimmed by 3 bases and the J gene end by 6 bases; junction bases not matched to a gene: 6. CDR3 in amino acids: CASSFGLAGINEQFF. CDR3 nucleotides: TGTGCCAGCAGCTTCGGTCTAGCGGGGATCAATGAGCAGTTCTTC.

This chain links TRBV4-3 with TRBJ2-1; 9 bases agree with TRBD2. CDR1 is LGHNA, CDR2 YSLEER, per germline. Unmatched junction bases numbered 13, after V lost 4 bases and J lost 0 bases. The CDR3 covers 19 residues. CDR3 sequence: CASSPHGPGSGSSYNEQFF. The CDR3 coding sequence is TGCGCCAGCAGCCCCCATGGGCCGGGTAGCGGGAGCTCCTACAATGAGCAGTTCTTC.

V gene TRBV4-1 combines with J gene TRBJ1-2; 8 bases agree with TRBD1. The length of the CDR3 is 16 residues. Trimming took 6 bases from V and 5 from J; bases not matched to a gene: 14. Germline V gene data show CDR1 as MGHRA and CDR2 as YSYEKL. In DNA form, the CDR3 reads TGCGCCAGCAGTCAAAATACAGGGGGAACGGCTTATGGCTACACCTTC. Encoded protein: CASSQNTGGTAYGYTF.

The sample holds one count of this clone. V and J are TRBV7-6 and TRBJ2-1; 13 positions match TRBD2. Losses at the gene ends were 5 bases for V and 10 bases for J; bases not matched to a gene: 8. Germline V gives CDR1 SGHVS, CDR2 FNYEAQ. The CDR3 covers 15 residues. DNA for the CDR3: TGTGCCAGCAGCGACGGACTAGCGGGAGATCGAGAGCAGTTCTTC. Translation gives CASSDGLAGDREQFF.